These 19 T cell receptor beta chains were all obtained from the same sample, sequenced in a study of cytomegalovirus exposure and HLA in healthy donors. PCR employed 60 Vbeta and 13 Jbeta primers. Clones were sequenced by immunoSEQ multiplex PCR, and TCRdb holds only the in-frame ones, with some missing. The table records around 97,000 clones, roughly 80% of them present only once. The sequencing sample was made of PBMCs. Source of these receptors: a man aged 45 to 65 in good health and CMV-seropositive.

The chain couples TRBV14 to TRBJ2-1; D is perhaps TRBD1 (6 bases). The germline CDR1 and CDR2 sequences are SGHDN and FVKESK. The CDR3 has 14 residues. V lost 1 base to trimming and J lost 15 bases, with 19 bases between them. CDR3 nucleotides: TGTGCCAGCAGCCAAGGGGACATCACCCCGGGGCCGTTCTTC. As protein: CASSQGDITPGPFF.

V gene TRBV11-2 combines with J gene TRBJ2-1, with TRBD2 matching over 14 bases. The J segment lost 10 bases and the V segment lost 3 bases, leaving 2 bases of the junction unmatched. CDR3 size: 14 residues. Germline assignment: CDR1 SGHAT and CDR2 FQNNGV. CDR3 DNA sequence: TGTGCCAGCAGCTTGACTAGCGGGAGGGAGGAGCAGTTCTTC. Translated, it gives CASSLTSGREEQFF.

The chain combines TRBV5-1 with TRBJ2-7, with TRBD1 matching 10 bases. This CDR3 has 14 amino acids. Germline V gene data show CDR1 as SGHRS and CDR2 as YFSETQ. Losses at the gene ends were 0 bases for V and 5 bases for J; bases not matched to a gene: 2. The CDR3 DNA is TGCGCCAGCAGCTTGGGGACAGGGGGGGACGAGCAGTACTTC. Amino acids: CASSLGTGGDEQYF.

The chain joins TRBV28 to TRBJ1-4; maybe TRBD1 (6 bases). Germline CDR1 MDHEN, CDR2 SYDVKM. The CDR3 extends over 14 amino acids. V lost 7 bases to trimming and J lost 5 bases, with 14 bases between them. CDR3 protein: CASNKGGGNEKLFF. The CDR3 nucleotides are TGTGCCAGCAACAAGGGAGGGGGGAATGAAAAACTGTTTTTT.

V and J are TRBV6-5 and TRBJ1-2; D gene uncertain. V was clipped by 0 bases and J by 5 bases, with 13 bases between them. This CDR3 has 15 amino acids. Germline assignment: CDR1 MNHEY and CDR2 SVGAGI. The DNA for the CDR3 is TGTGCCAGCAGTTACTCGACGAACGGGGTTTATGGCTACACCTTC. This encodes CASSYSTNGVYGYTF.

The rearrangement links TRBV6-1 to TRBJ2-5; TRBD2 aligns across 7 bases. This CDR3 spans 13 amino acids. The junction had 4 bases not matched to a gene; V was cut back by 6 bases and J by 3 bases. Germline V gene sequence: CDR1 MNHNS, CDR2 SASEGT. This CDR3 is CASRGTTKETQYF. CDR3 in DNA: TGTGCCAGCAGAGGGACTACCAAAGAGACCCAGTACTTC.

The chain combines TRBV5-1 with TRBJ2-5; 8 bases are shared with TRBD2. The J call is uncertain, as TRBJ2-7 better fits the DNA end. This CDR3 comprises 12 residues. The germline gives CDR1 SGHRS, CDR2 YFSETQ. As DNA, the CDR3 is TGCGCCAGCAGCTTCGGGGGGGACGAGCAGTACTTC. Residues: CASSFGGDEQYF.

The chain combines TRBV13 with TRBJ2-7, with 8 bases that match TRBD2. V dropped 5 bases and J dropped 3; count of bases not matched to a gene: 3. The CDR3 has 13 residues. In germline, CDR1 is PRHDT, CDR2 FYEKMQ (reference sequence). CDR3 amino acids: CASSPTSVYEQYF. DNA for the CDR3: TGTGCCAGCAGCCCGACTAGCGTCTACGAGCAGTACTTC.

The rearrangement links TRBV19 to TRBJ2-5; D not resolved. Matching the DNA end better, TRBJ2-7 makes the J call doubtful. Germline CDR1 LNHDA, CDR2 SQIVND (reference sequence). The CDR3 is made up of 15 amino acids. CDR3 amino acids: CASSPDGGSSYEQYF. As DNA, the CDR3 is TGTGCCAGTAGCCCAGACGGCGGTTCCTCCTACGAGCAGTACTTC.

The V call is TRBV4-2, the J call TRBJ2-7; 9 bases fit TRBD2. Germline assignment: CDR1 LGHNA and CDR2 YNFKEQ. The CDR3 runs to 15 residues. V was clipped by 0 bases and J by 4 bases; unmatched bases: 4. As DNA, the CDR3 is TGTGCCAGCAGCCAAGAGACGACTAGCGGTTACGAGCAGTACTTC. Protein: CASSQETTSGYEQYF.

This chain connects TRBV28 to TRBJ2-7; 11 nucleotides align to TRBD1. The V gene end was trimmed by 7 bases and the J gene end by 8 bases; junction bases not matched to a gene: 7. This CDR3 spans 13 amino acids. Germline V lookup: CDR1 MDHEN, CDR2 SYDVKM. The CDR3: CASIRDRGIKQYF. The CDR3 DNA follows: TGTGCCAGCATCCGGGACAGGGGGATTAAGCAGTACTTC. The variable domain in full, completed from reference TRBV28 and TRBJ2-7, reads DVKVTQSSRYLVKRTGEKVFLECVQDMDHENMFWYRQDPGLGLRLIYFSYDVKMKEKGDIPEGYSVSREKKERFSLILESASTNQTSMYLCASIRDRGIKQYFGPGTRLTVT.

The chain has TRBV5-1 and TRBJ2-7; TRBD2 matches at 11 bases. CDR1 is SGHRS, CDR2 YFSETQ, per germline. The V gene end was trimmed by 4 bases and the J gene end by 2 bases; junction bases not matched to a gene: 5. The CDR3 is made up of 15 amino acids. The CDR3 nucleotides are TGCGCCAGCAGCGTGGGACTAGCGGAAACCTACGAGCAGTACTTC. It specifies CASSVGLAETYEQYF.

The chain joins TRBV7-9 to TRBJ2-3; 10 nucleotides agree with TRBD2. The CDR3 spans 15 residues. Looked up from germline, CDR1 is SEHNR and CDR2 is FQNEAQ (reference sequence). Germline trimming cut 5 bases from V and 4 bases from J; bases unmatched to any gene: 6. Written as DNA, the CDR3 is TGTGCCAGCAGCCAAACAGCGGGAGGGGCAGATACGCAGTATTTT. Translation: CASSQTAGGADTQYF.

The chain is built from TRBV5-6 and TRBJ1-1, with TRBD1 matching over 11 bases. V shed 5 bases, J shed 8 bases, and the junction held 5 bases outside the gene matches. Germline V gene lookup returns CDR1 SGHDT and CDR2 YYEEEE. The CDR3 covers 13 residues. The CDR3 nucleotides read TGTGCCAGCAGATTTGGACAGGGGGCAGAAGCTTTCTTT. Translation gives CASRFGQGAEAFF.

This clone has just a few counts. This sequence joins TRBV30 and TRBJ2-1; 13 bases align to TRBD2. V gave up 0 bases and J gave up 2 bases; unmatched junction bases: 13. Germline CDR1 GTSNPN, CDR2 SVGIG (reference sequence). The CDR3 totals 20 residues. The CDR3 is CAWSVLLRTSGSRAYNEQFF. In DNA, the CDR3 is TGTGCCTGGAGTGTACTCCTTAGGACTAGCGGGAGTAGAGCCTACAATGAGCAGTTCTTC.

The rearrangement uses TRBV6-5 and TRBJ1-2, with 12 bases that match TRBD1. This CDR3 contains 16 residues. Losses at the gene ends were 4 bases for V and 8 bases for J; bases not matched to a gene: 11. Germline assignment: CDR1 MNHEY and CDR2 SVGAGI. CDR3 loop: CASSSNRRDRGHGYTF. CDR3 nucleotides: TGTGCCAGCAGTTCAAATCGCCGGGACAGGGGGCACGGCTACACCTTC.

This chain links TRBV27 with TRBJ1-5; unclear D gene. The V gene's germline CDR1 is MNHEY and CDR2 SMNVEV (reference sequence). The CDR3 contains 14 residues. V was cut by 3 bases and J by 0 bases, with 6 bases left in between. The CDR3 loop reads CASSFQFSNQPQHF. DNA for the CDR3: TGTGCCAGCAGTTTTCAATTTAGCAATCAGCCCCAGCATTTT.

This chain connects TRBV19 to TRBJ2-1; 7 bases line up with TRBD2. From germline, CDR1 is LNHDA and CDR2 SQIVND (reference sequence). The V gene end was trimmed by 6 bases and the J gene end by 3 bases; junction bases not matched to a gene: 5. This CDR3 comprises 14 residues. CDR3 nucleotide sequence: TGTGCCAGTAGCCGAGCGGGGTTCTACAATGAGCAGTTCTTC. It encodes CASSRAGFYNEQFF.

V and J are TRBV9 and TRBJ2-1, with 8 bases lining up with TRBD2. Per the germline V gene, CDR1 is SGDLS and CDR2 is YYNGEE. V lost 0 bases, J lost 8 bases, and 13 bases stayed unmatched. The length of the CDR3 is 17 residues. CDR3 sequence reads: CASSVGRVAGSPYEQFF. The CDR3 DNA sequence: TGTGCCAGCAGCGTAGGGAGAGTAGCGGGATCCCCATATGAGCAGTTCTTC.